The present T cell receptor beta chain was sequenced within a study of beta chain features in type 1 diabetes. Study-wide results and caveats: Type 1 diabetes patients showed a moderate but significant shortening of TCRB CDR3s in all four CD4+ subsets.

Reverse transcription of all isolated RNA meant that expressed TCRB transcripts were sequenced. Sequencing was performed with immunoSEQ multiplex PCR; in TCRdb, only in-frame clones are kept and a portion is missing. Altogether around 140,000 clones are present, roughly 10% being singletons, with the ten largest covering about 0.7%. This clone was seen more than once but under ten times. Its cognate antigen is unknown. This CDR3 has 14 residues. V gave up 2 bases and J gave up 1 base, with 6 bases separating them. Germline V gene sequence: CDR1 SNHLY, CDR2 FYNNEI. The chain uses TRBV2 and TRBJ2-1; D call uncertain. Sequenced sample: central memory CD4+ T cells from blood. This clonotype originated in a man aged 25 to 40 with type 1 diabetes. DNA for the CDR3: TGTGCCAGCAGTGAAACCAGTTCCTACAATGAGCAGTTCTTC. It yields the protein CASSETSSYNEQFF. The entire variable domain, with the rest obtained from reference TRBV2 and TRBJ2-1, is as follows: EPEVTQTPSHQVTQMGQEVILRCVPISNHLYFYWYRQILGQKVEFLVSFYNNEISEKSEIFDDQFSVERPDGSNFTLKIRSTKLEDSAMYFCASSETSSYNEQFFGPGTRLTVL.